This entry lists 17 T cell receptor beta chains sequenced from one sample in a study of OX40 agonist ivuxolimab in advanced cancers. Sequencing used immunoSEQ multiplex PCR; TCRdb keeps in-frame clones, though not all of them. This table has 73,000 or so clones, 80% to 90% appearing once. Sequenced here: CD4+ or CD8+ T cells sorted from blood, sampled in a trial of the OX40 agonist ivuxolimab. The receptors originated from an adult with an advanced solid tumor such as melanoma, head and neck, liver or kidney cancer.

This chain connects TRBV11-3 to TRBJ1-1, with 7 nucleotides matching TRBD1. Germline lookup yields CDR1 SGHNT and CDR2 YENEEA. The CDR3 runs 13 residues. V was pared by 4 bases and J by 4 bases, with 3 bases of the junction left unmatched. CDR3 sequence: CASSSTGITEAFF. The CDR3 nucleotides read TGTGCCAGCAGCTCGACAGGGATCACTGAAGCTTTCTTT.

The rearrangement links TRBV7-2 to TRBJ2-2; D is uncertain. Germline-derived CDR1 and CDR2 are SGHTA and FQGNSA. The V and J ends lost 5 bases and 1 base respectively, with 11 bases between them. The CDR3 runs 15 residues. The chain's CDR3 is CASSPGRMNTGELFF. CDR3 nucleotide sequence: TGTGCCAGCAGCCCCGGACGGATGAACACCGGGGAGCTGTTTTTT.

This chain uses TRBV6-5 with TRBJ1-2; no clear D gene. Germline V gives CDR1 MNHEY, CDR2 SVGAGI. The CDR3 is made up of 12 amino acids. Deletions cut 0 bases from V and 5 bases from J, with 4 bases between. The CDR3 region has the DNA TGTGCCAGCAGTTACTCGGGGTATGGCTACACCTTC. Translating it yields CASSYSGYGYTF.

This clone showed up just a few times. This chain joins TRBV5-1 and TRBJ2-3; D gene unclear. The CDR3 is made up of 15 amino acids. V dropped 4 bases and J dropped 0 bases, with 12 bases sitting between them. Germline V gives CDR1 SGHRS, CDR2 YFSETQ. Here the CDR3 DNA reads TGCGCCAGCAGCGACCACATCGATAGCACAGATACGCAGTATTTT. This encodes CASSDHIDSTDTQYF.

The chain has TRBV7-9 and TRBJ1-2; 10 nucleotides align to TRBD1. Germline CDR1 and CDR2: SEHNR and FQNEAQ (reference sequence). The CDR3 is 15 amino acids. V dropped 4 bases and J dropped 1; count of bases not matched to a gene: 3. As DNA, the CDR3 is TGTGCCAGCAGCTCGACAGGGGGCGGTAACTATGGCTACACCTTC. This translates into CASSSTGGGNYGYTF.

This chain joins TRBV19 and TRBJ2-5; 10 bases are shared with TRBD1. The germline V gene encodes CDR1 LNHDA and CDR2 SQIVND (reference sequence). Trimming removed 10 bases from V and 5 bases from J; junction bases left unmatched: 10. The CDR3 spans 14 residues. In DNA form, the CDR3 reads TGTGCCACGTCGACAGGGGGCTCTGTGGAGACCCAGTACTTC. This codes for CATSTGGSVETQYF.

This clone was recorded a few times. The chain links TRBV28 to TRBJ1-4, with 7 nucleotides matching TRBD1. The V segment lost 4 bases and the J segment 8 bases; nucleotides outside the gene matches: 7. Per the germline V gene, CDR1 is MDHEN and CDR2 is SYDVKM. This CDR3 is built from 14 residues. For the CDR3, the DNA is TGTGCCAGCAGTTGGAGGGGGCATGTCGAAAAACTGTTTTTT. It specifies CASSWRGHVEKLFF.

The chain couples TRBV19 to TRBJ2-7; 10 nucleotides line up with TRBD1. The V segment lost 9 bases and the J segment 1 base; nucleotides outside the gene matches: 3. The CDR3 is made up of 13 amino acids. Germline CDR1 reads LNHDA; CDR2 reads SQIVND (reference sequence). The CDR3 DNA reads TGTGCCAGAAGGGGACAGGGGTCCTACGAGCAGTACTTC. Translation gives CARRGQGSYEQYF.

About this clone: One end of the junction is discordant with germline, which a read error may explain. This chain uses TRBV11-3 with TRBJ2-1; D uncertain. Germline V gives CDR1 SGHNT, CDR2 YENEEA. The CDR3 extends over 11 amino acids. The CDR3 bases are TGTGCCAGCAGCCTAGACAATGAGCAGTTCTTC. Its translation: CASSLDNEQFF.

The chain uses TRBV19 and TRBJ1-3; D may be TRBD1 (5 bases). Germline V CDR1 and CDR2: LNHDA, SQIVND (reference sequence). The CDR3 runs 17 residues. Trimming pared 6 bases from V and 0 bases from J, leaving 18 bases between. The CDR3, as DNA: TGTGCCAGTAGCCTTGGGGCCGTCTCTAACTCTGGAAACACCATATATTTT. Residues: CASSLGAVSNSGNTIYF.

The chain carries TRBV18 and TRBJ2-7, with unresolved D. Germline V gene data show CDR1 as KGHSH and CDR2 as LQKENI. The CDR3 loop spans 16 amino acids. V lost 1 base to trimming and J lost 1 base, with 14 bases between them. CDR3 protein: CASSPRGEVGSYEQYF. In nucleotides, the CDR3 is TGTGCCAGCTCACCACGTGGGGAAGTCGGATCCTACGAGCAGTACTTC.

The chain recombines TRBV19 with TRBJ1-2, with 7 bases aligning to TRBD1. The CDR3 is 15 amino acids. V trimming: 6 bases; J trimming: 1 base; junction bases outside the gene matches: 8. Germline V CDR1 and CDR2: LNHDA, SQIVND (reference sequence). CDR3 coding DNA: TGTGCCAGTAGACCGACAGGGACATTTAACTATGGCTACACCTTC. Translating gives CASRPTGTFNYGYTF.

This chain connects TRBV29-1 to TRBJ2-3, with D possibly matching TRBD2 (5 bases). V lost 3 bases and J 4 bases, leaving 11 bases between the germline ends. CDR3 length equals 13 residues. Germline V gene data show CDR1 as SQVTM and CDR2 as ANQGSEA. The chain's CDR3 is CSVDEGVSDTQYF. CDR3 DNA: TGCAGCGTTGATGAGGGAGTCTCAGATACGCAGTATTTT.

The chain joins TRBV29-1 to TRBJ2-3; D call uncertain. Germline lookup yields CDR1 SQVTM and CDR2 ANQGSEA. V lost 6 bases and J lost 2, with 15 bases in between. The CDR3 runs to 14 residues. In nucleotides, the CDR3 is TGCAGCGTATTAAGGAACTACGCCACAGATACGCAGTATTTT. This gives the protein CSVLRNYATDTQYF.

The chain carries TRBV9 and TRBJ2-1; 10 bases fit TRBD2. Losses at the gene ends were 6 bases for V and 7 bases for J; bases not matched to a gene: 16. CDR1 is SGDLS, CDR2 YYNGEE, per germline. This CDR3 region has 17 residues. The chain's CDR3 is CASTKATSGVVVNEQFF. Written as DNA, the CDR3 is TGTGCCAGCACCAAGGCAACTAGCGGGGTAGTGGTGAATGAGCAGTTCTTC.

This chain connects TRBV11-2 to TRBJ2-7; D gene ambiguous. V gave up 1 base and J gave up 3 bases, with 7 bases separating them. CDR1 and CDR2 (germline): SGHAT, FQNNGV. The CDR3 totals 13 residues. CDR3 loop: CASSLGNFYEQYF. CDR3 DNA: TGTGCCAGCAGCTTAGGGAATTTCTACGAGCAGTACTTC. The variable domain in full, completed from reference TRBV11-2 and TRBJ2-7, reads EAGVAQSPRYKIIEKRQSVAFWCNPISGHATLYWYQQILGQGPKLLIQFQNNGVVDDSQLPKDRFSAERLKGVDSTLKIQPAKLEDSAVYLCASSLGNFYEQYFGPGTRLTVT.

The V call is TRBV30, the J call TRBJ1-6; possibly TRBD1 for D (5 bases). From germline, CDR1 is GTSNPN and CDR2 SVGIG (reference sequence). This CDR3 region has 15 residues. Trimming pared 2 bases from V and 0 bases from J, leaving 8 bases between. As DNA, the CDR3 is TGTGCCTGGAGTTCCGACAGCTCCTATAATTCACCCCTCCACTTT. Its protein product is CAWSSDSSYNSPLHF.